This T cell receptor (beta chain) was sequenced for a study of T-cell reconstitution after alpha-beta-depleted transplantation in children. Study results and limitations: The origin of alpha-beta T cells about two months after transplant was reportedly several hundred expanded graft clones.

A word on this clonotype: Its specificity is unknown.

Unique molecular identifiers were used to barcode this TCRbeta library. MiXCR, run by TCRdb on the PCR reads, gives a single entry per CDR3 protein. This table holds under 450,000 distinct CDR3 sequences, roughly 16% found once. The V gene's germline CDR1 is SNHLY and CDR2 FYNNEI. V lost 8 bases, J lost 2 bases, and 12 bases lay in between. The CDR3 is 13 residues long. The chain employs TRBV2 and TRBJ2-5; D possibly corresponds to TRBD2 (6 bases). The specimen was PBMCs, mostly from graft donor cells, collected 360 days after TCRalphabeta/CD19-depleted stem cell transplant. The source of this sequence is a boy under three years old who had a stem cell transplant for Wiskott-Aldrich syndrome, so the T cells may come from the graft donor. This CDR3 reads CASVRDLQETQYF. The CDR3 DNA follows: TGTGCCAGCGTACGGGACTTACAAGAGACCCAGTACTTC.